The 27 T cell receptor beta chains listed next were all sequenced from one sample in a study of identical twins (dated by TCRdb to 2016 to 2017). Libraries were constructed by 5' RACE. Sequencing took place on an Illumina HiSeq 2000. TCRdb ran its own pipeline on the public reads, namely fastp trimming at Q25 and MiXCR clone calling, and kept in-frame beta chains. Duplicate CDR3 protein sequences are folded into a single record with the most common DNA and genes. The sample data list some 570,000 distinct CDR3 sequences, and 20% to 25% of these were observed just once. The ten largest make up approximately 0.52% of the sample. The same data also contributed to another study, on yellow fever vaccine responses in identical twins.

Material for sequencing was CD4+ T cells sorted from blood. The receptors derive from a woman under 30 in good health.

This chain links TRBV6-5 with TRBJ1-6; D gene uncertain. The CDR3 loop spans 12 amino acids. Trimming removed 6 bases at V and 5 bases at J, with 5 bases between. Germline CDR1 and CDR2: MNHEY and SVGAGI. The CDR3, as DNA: TGTGCCAGCAGCCGTGATAATTCACCCCTCCACTTT. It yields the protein CASSRDNSPLHF.

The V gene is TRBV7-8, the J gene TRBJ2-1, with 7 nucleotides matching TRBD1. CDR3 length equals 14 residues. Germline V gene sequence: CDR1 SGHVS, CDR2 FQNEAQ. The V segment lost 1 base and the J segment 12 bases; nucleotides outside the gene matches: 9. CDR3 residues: CASSLVDPWTGQFF. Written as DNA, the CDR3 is TGTGCCAGCAGCTTAGTCGACCCCTGGACAGGGCAGTTCTTC.

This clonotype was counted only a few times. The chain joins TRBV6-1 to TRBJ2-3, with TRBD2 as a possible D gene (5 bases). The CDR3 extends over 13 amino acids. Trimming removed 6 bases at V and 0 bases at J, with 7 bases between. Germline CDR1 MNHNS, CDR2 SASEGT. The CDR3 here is CASSGVSTDTQYF. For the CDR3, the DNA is TGTGCCAGCAGCGGGGTTAGCACAGATACGCAGTATTTT.

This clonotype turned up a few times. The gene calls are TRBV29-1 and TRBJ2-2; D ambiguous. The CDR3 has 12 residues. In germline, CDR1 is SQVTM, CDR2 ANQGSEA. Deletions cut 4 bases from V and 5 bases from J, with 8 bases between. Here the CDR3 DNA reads TGCAGCGTTGCTCGAGGTACCGGGGAGCTGTTTTTT. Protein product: CSVARGTGELFF.

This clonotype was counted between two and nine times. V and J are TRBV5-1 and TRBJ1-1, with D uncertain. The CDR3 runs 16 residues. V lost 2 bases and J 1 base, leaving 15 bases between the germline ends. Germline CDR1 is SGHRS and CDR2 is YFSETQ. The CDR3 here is CASSFQGWEGNTEAFF. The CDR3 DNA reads TGCGCCAGCAGCTTCCAAGGGTGGGAGGGGAACACTGAAGCTTTCTTT.

CDR3 sequence reads: CASSRRDFQETQYF. The CDR3 nucleotides are TGTGCCAGCAGCCGCCGGGACTTCCAAGAGACCCAGTACTTC. The V call is TRBV5-6, the J call TRBJ2-5; weak D call: TRBD2 (6 bases). Germline assignment: CDR1 SGHDT and CDR2 YYEEEE. The CDR3 length is 14 residues. V dropped 4 bases and J dropped 1 base, with 11 bases sitting between them.

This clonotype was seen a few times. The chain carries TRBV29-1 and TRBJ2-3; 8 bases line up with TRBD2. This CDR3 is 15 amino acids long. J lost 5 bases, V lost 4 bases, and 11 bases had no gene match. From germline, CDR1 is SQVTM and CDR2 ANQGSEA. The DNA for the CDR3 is TGCAGCGTTGGAGGGCCTAGCGGGTGGGTAGATACGCAGTATTTT. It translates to CSVGGPSGWVDTQYF.

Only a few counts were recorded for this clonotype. The CDR3 nucleotides are TGCGCCAGCAGCTTGGCTGGTAGCGGGCCTAGCACAGATACGCAGTATTTT. Translating it yields CASSLAGSGPSTDTQYF. This chain links TRBV5-1 with TRBJ2-3; 7 bases map to TRBD2. J lost 0 bases, V lost 0 bases, and 7 bases had no gene match. The CDR3 extends over 17 amino acids. Germline V CDR1 and CDR2: SGHRS, YFSETQ. Together with reference TRBV5-1 and TRBJ2-3, the CDR3 gives the full variable domain: KAGVTQTPRYLIKTRGQQVTLSCSPISGHRSVSWYQQTPGQGLQFLFEYFSETQRNKGNFPGRFSGRQFSNSRSEMNVSTLELGDSALYLCASSLAGSGPSTDTQYFGPGTRLTVL.

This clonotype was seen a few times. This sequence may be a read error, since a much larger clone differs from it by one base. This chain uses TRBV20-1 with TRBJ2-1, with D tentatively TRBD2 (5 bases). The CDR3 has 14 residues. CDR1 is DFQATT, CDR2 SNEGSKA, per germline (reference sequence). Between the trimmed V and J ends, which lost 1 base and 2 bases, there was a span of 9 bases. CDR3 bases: TGCAGTGCTAGAGGACTATCGGCCTACAATGAGCAGTTCTTC. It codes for CSARGLSAYNEQFF.

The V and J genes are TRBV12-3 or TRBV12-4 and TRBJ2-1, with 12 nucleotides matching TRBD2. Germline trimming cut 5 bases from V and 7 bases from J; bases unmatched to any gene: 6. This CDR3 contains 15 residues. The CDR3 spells CASSLSSGRANEQFF. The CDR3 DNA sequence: TGTGCCAGCAGTCTTTCTAGCGGGAGGGCAAATGAGCAGTTCTTC.

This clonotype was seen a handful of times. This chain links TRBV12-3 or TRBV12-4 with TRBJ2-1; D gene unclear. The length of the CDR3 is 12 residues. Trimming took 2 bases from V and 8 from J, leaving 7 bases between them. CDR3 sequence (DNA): TGTGCCAGCAGTTTAAATGGTTATGAGCAGTTCTTC. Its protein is CASSLNGYEQFF.

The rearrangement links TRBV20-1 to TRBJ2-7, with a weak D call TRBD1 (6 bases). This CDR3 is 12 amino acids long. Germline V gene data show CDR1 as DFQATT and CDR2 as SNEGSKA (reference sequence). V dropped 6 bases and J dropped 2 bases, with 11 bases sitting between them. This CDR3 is CSARDITYEQYF. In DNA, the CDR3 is TGCAGTGCCCGGGACATTACCTACGAGCAGTACTTC.

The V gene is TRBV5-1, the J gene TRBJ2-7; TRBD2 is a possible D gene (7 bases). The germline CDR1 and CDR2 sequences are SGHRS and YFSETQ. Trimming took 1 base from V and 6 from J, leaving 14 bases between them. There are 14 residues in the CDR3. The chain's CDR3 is CASSLRGGGPEQYF. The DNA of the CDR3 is TGCGCCAGCAGCTTGCGAGGGGGGGGACCCGAGCAGTACTTC.

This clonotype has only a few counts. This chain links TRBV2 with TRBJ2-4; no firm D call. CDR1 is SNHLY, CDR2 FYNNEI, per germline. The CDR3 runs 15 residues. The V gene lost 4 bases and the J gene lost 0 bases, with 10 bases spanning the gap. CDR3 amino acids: CASSAKELAKNIQYF. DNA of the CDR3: TGTGCCAGCAGTGCAAAAGAGCTAGCCAAAAACATTCAGTACTTC. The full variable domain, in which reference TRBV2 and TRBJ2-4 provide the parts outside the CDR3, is EPEVTQTPSHQVTQMGQEVILRCVPISNHLYFYWYRQILGQKVEFLVSFYNNEISEKSEIFDDQFSVERPDGSNFTLKIRSTKLEDSAMYFCASSAKELAKNIQYFGAGTRLSVL.

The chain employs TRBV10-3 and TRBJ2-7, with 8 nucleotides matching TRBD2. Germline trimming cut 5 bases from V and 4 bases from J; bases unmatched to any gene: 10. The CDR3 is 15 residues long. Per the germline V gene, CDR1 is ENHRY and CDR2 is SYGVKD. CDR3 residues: CAISKISGSRYEQYF. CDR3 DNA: TGTGCCATCAGTAAAATAAGCGGGAGCAGATACGAGCAGTACTTC.

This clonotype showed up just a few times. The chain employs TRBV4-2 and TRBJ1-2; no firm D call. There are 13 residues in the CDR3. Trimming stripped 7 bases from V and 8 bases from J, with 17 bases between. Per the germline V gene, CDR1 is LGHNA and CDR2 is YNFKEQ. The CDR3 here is CASTNSGGSGYTF. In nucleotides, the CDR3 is TGTGCCAGCACCAATTCGGGAGGCAGCGGCTACACCTTC.

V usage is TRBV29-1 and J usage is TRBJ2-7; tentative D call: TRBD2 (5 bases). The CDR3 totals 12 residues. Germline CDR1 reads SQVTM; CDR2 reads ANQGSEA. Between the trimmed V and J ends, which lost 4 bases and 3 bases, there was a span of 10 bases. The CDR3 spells CSVVGDLYEQYF. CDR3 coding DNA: TGCAGCGTTGTGGGAGACCTCTACGAGCAGTACTTC.

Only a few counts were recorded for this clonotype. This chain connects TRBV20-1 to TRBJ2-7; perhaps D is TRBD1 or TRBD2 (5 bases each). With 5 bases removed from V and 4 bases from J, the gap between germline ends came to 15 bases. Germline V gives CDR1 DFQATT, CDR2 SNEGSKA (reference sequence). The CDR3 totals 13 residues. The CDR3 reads CSAYGTESYEQYF. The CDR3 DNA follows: TGCAGTGCTTACGGGACGGAATCTTACGAGCAGTACTTC.

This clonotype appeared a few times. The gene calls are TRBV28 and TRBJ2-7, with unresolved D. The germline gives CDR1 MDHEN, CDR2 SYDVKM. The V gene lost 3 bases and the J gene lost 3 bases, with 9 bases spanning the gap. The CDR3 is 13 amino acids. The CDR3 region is CASSFSGRYEQYV. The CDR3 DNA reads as TGTGCCAGCAGTTTTTCGGGCCGCTACGAGCAGTACGTC.

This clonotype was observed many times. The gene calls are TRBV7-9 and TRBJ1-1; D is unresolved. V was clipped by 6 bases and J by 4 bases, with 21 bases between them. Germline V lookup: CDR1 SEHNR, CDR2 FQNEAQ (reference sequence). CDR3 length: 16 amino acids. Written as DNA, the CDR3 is TGTGCCAGCAGTCACCAATCGGCTGGGTTGAGCACTGAAGCTTTCTTT. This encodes CASSHQSAGLSTEAFF.

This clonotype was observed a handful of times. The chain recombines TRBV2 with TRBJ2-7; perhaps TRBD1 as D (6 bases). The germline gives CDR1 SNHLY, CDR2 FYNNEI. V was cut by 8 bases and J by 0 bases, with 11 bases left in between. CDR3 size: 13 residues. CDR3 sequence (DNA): TGTGCCAGCCTCGACAGGAGCTCCTACGAGCAGTACGTC. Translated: CASLDRSSYEQYV.

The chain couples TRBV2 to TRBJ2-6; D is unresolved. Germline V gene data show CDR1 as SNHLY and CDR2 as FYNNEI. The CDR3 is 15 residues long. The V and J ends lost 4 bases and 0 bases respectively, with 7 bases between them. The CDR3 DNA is TGTGCCAGCAGTGTACAACGCTCTGGGGCCAACGTCCTGACTTTC. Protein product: CASSVQRSGANVLTF.

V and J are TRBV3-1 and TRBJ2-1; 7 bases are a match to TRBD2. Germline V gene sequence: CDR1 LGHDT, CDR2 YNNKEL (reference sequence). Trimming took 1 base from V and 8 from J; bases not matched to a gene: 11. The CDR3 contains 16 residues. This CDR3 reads CASSQGGAGFIDEQFF. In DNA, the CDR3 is TGTGCCAGCAGCCAAGGAGGAGCGGGATTTATCGATGAGCAGTTCTTC.

CDR3 sequence (DNA): TGCGCCAGCAGCCAAAACCAAGGCGCCTCGGTGTCACCCCTCCACTTT. This translates into CASSQNQGASVSPLHF. V is TRBV4-1 and J is TRBJ1-6, with D unclear. This CDR3 contains 16 residues. Germline CDR1 and CDR2: MGHRA and YSYEKL. The V and J ends lost 2 bases and 10 bases respectively, with 18 bases between them.

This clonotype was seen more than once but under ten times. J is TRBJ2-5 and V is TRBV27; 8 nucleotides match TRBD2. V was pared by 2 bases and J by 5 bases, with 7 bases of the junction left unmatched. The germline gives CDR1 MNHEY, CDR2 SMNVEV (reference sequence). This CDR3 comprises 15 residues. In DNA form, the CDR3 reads TGTGCCAGCAGTTTAATCCGGGGGGGCGGTGAGACCCAGTACTTC. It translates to CASSLIRGGGETQYF.

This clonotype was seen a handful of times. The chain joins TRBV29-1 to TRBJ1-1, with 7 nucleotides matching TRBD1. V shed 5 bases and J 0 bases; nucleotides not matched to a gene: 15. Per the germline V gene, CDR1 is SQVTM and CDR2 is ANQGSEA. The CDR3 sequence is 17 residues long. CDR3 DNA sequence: TGCAGCGTTCAGGACGACAGGGTTCGGGGGTTGAACACTGAAGCTTTCTTT. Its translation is CSVQDDRVRGLNTEAFF.

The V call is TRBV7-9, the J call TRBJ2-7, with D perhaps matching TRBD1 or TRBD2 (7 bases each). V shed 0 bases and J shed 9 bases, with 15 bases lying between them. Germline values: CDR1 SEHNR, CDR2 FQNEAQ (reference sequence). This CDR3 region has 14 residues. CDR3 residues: CASSLASDREGQYV. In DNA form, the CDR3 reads TGTGCCAGCAGCTTAGCGTCTGACAGGGAGGGGCAGTACGTC.